This TCR beta chain is from a study of cytomegalovirus exposure and HLA in healthy donors. Study conclusions and caveats: Earlier findings revealed that most TCR beta V segments proved productive either about 90% or about 30% of the time.

This PCR relied on a set of 60 Vbeta primers and 13 Jbeta primers. Using immunoSEQ multiplex PCR, the repertoire was profiled, and TCRdb retains in-frame clones only, with some absent. The sample includes 150,000 to 200,000 clones, less than 90% of them seen just once. This clone was seen more than once but under ten times. Its cognate antigen is unknown. Germline CDR1 MDHEN, CDR2 SYDVKM. V lost 5 bases and J lost 0, with 10 bases in between. The CDR3 is 14 residues long. This receptor was obtained from a man between 50 and 59 years old in good health and CMV-seronegative. The sample taken for sequencing was PBMCs. The chain uses TRBV28 and TRBJ1-1, with unresolved D. The DNA of the CDR3 is TGTGCCAGCAGTCCCCCCGAGATGAACACTGAAGCTTTCTTT. This translates into CASSPPEMNTEAFF.